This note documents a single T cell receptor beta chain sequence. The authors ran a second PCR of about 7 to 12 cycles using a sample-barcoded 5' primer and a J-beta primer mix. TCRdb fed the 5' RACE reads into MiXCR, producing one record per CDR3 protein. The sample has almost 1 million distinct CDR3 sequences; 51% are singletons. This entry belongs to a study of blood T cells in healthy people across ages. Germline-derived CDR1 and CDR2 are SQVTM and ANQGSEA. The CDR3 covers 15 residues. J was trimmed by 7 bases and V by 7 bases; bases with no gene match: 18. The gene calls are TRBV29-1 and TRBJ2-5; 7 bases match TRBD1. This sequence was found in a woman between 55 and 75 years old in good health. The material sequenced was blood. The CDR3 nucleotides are TGCAGCGCCGAGCCCACAGGGGTGGCAATTGGGACCCAGTACTTC. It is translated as CSAEPTGVAIGTQYF.